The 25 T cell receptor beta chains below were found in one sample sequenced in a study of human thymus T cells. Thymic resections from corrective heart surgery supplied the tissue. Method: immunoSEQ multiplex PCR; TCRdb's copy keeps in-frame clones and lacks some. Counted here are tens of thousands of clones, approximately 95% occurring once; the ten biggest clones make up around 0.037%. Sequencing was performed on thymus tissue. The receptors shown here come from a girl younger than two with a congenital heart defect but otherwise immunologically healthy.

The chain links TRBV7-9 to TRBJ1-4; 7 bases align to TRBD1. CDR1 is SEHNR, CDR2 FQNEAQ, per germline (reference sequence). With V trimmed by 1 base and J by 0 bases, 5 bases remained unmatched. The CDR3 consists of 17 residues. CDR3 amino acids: CASSLEAGQTTNEKLFF. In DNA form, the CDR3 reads TGTGCCAGCAGCTTAGAGGCGGGACAGACAACTAATGAAAAACTGTTTTTT.

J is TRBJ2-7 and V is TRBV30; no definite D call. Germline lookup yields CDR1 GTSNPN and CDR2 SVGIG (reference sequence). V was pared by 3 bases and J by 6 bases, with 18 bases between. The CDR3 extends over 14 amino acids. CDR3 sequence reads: CAWSRPGRTGEQYF. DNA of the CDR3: TGTGCCTGGAGCCGACCTGGGCGTACGGGCGAGCAGTACTTC.

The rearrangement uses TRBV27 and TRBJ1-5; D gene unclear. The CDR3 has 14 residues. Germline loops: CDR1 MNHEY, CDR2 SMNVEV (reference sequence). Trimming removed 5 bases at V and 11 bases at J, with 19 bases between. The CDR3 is CASSGPYGRGAQHF. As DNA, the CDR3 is TGTGCCAGCAGTGGCCCCTACGGCCGGGGAGCCCAGCATTTT.

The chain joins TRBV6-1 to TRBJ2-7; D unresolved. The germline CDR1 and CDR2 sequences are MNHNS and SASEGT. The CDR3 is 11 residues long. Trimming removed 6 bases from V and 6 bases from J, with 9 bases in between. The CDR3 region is CASRLGAEQYF. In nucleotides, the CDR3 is TGTGCCAGCAGATTAGGCGCCGAGCAGTACTTC.

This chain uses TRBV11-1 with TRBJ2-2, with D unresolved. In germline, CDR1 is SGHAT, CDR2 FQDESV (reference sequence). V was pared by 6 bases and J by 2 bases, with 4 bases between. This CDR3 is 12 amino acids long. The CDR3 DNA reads TGTGCCAGCAGACTTAACACCGGGGAGCTGTTTTTT. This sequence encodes CASRLNTGELFF.

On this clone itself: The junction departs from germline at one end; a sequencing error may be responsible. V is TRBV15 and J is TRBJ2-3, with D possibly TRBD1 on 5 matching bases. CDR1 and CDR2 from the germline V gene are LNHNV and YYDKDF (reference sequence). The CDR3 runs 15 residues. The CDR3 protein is CATSRVRDSRDTQYF. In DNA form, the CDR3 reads TGTGCCACCAGCAGAGTACGCGACAGCAGAGATACGCAGTATTTT.

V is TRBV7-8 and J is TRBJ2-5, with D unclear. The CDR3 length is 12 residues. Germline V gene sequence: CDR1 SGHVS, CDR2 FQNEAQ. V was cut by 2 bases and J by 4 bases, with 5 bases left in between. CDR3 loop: CASSLRRETQYF. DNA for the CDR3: TGTGCCAGCAGCTTACGGCGAGAGACCCAGTACTTC.

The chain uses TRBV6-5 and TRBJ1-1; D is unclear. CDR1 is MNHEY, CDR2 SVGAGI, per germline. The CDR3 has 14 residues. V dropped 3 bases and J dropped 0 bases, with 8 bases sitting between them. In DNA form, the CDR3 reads TGTGCCAGCAGTTATTCGCTCCTGAACACTGAAGCTTTCTTT. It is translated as CASSYSLLNTEAFF.

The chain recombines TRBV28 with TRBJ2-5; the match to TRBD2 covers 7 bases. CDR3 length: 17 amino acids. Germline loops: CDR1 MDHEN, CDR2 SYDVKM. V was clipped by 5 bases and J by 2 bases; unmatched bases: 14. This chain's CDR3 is CASSLRLAVVLQETQYF. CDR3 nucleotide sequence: TGTGCCAGCAGTCTGCGACTAGCCGTGGTTCTTCAAGAGACCCAGTACTTC.

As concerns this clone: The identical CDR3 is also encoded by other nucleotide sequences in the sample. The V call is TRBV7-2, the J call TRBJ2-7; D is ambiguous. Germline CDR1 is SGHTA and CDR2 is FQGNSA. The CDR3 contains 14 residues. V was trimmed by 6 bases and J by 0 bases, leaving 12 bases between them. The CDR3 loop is CASRHAVGSYEQYF. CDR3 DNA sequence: TGTGCCAGCAGGCACGCGGTCGGCTCCTACGAGCAGTACTTC.

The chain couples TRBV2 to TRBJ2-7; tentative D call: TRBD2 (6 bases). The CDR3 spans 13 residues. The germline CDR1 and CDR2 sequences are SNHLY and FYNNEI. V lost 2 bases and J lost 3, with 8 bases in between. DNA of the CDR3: TGTGCCAGCAGTGAATTGCGGGACTACGAGCAGTACTTC. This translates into CASSELRDYEQYF.

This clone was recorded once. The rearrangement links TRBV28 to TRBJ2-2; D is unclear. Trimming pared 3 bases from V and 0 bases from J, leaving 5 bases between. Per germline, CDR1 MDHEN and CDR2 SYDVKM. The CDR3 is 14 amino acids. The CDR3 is CASSFLANTGELFF. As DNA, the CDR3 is TGTGCCAGCAGTTTCCTAGCGAACACCGGGGAGCTGTTTTTT.

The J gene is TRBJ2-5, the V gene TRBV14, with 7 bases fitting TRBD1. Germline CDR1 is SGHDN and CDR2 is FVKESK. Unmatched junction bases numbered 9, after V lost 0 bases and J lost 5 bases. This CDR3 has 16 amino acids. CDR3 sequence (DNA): TGTGCCAGCAGCCAAGAGAGAGAACAGGGGCGGGAGACCCAGTACTTC. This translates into CASSQEREQGRETQYF.

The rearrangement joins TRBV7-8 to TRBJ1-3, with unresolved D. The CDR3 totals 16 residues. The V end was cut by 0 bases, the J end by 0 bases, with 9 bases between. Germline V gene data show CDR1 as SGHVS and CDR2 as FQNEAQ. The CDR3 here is CASSLAVGLSGNTIYF. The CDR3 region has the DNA TGTGCCAGCAGCTTAGCCGTTGGTCTCTCTGGAAACACCATATATTTT.

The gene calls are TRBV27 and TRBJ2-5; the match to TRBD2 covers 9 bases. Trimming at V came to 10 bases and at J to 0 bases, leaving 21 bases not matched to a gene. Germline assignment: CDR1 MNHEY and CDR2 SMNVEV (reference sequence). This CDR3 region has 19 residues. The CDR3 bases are TGTGCCACCTCAGGGGTAGCGGGAGTAACTAGTCCACACCAAGAGACCCAGTACTTC. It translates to CATSGVAGVTSPHQETQYF.

This CDR3 reads CASSDREGLAKNIQYF. DNA for the CDR3: TGTGCTAGTTCTGACAGGGAGGGTCTAGCCAAAAACATTCAGTACTTC. This chain links TRBV12-5 with TRBJ2-4; either TRBD1 or TRBD2 may fit D (7 bases each). V lost 8 bases, J lost 0 bases, and 17 bases lay in between. This CDR3 is 16 amino acids long. Germline V lookup: CDR1 LGHNT, CDR2 FRNRAP.

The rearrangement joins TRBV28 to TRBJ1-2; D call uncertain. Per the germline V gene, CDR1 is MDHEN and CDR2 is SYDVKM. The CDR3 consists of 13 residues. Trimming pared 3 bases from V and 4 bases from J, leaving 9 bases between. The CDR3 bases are TGTGCCAGCAGTTTCGAGAGGGTCTATGGCTACACCTTC. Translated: CASSFERVYGYTF.

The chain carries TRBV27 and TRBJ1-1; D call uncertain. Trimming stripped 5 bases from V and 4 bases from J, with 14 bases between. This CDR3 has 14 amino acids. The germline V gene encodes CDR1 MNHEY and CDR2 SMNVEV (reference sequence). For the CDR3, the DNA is TGTGCCAGCAGTACACGATTATCCGGCACTGAAGCTTTCTTT. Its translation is CASSTRLSGTEAFF.

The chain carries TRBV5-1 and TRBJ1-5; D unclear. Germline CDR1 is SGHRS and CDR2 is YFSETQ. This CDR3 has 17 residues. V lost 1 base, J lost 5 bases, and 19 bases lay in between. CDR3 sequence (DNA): TGCGCCAGCAGCTTGAACCCCCTGCTAGAGGGCCATCAGCCCCAGCATTTT. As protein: CASSLNPLLEGHQPQHF.

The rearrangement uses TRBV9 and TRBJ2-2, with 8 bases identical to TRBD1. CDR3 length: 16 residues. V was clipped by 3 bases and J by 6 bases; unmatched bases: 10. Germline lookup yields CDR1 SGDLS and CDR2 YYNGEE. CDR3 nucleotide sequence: TGTGCCAGCAGCGAGCGACAGGGGCCCCCATCCGGGGAGCTGTTTTTT. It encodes CASSERQGPPSGELFF. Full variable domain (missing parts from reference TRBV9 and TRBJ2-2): DSGVTQTPKHLITATGQRVTLRCSPRSGDLSVYWYQQSLDQGLQFLIQYYNGEERAKGNILERFSAQQFPDLHSELNLSSLELGDSALYFCASSERQGPPSGELFFGEGSRLTVL.

The CDR3 DNA follows: TGTGCCAGCAGCCACGGGATCTTTAGCTATGGCTACACCTTC. Protein sequence: CASSHGIFSYGYTF. The J gene is TRBJ1-2, the V gene TRBV6-5; D unresolved. The germline V gene has CDR1 MNHEY and CDR2 SVGAGI. The CDR3 runs 14 residues. Between the trimmed V and J ends, which lost 6 bases and 4 bases, there was a span of 15 bases.

The DNA of the CDR3 is TGTGCCAGCGCGGACAGTTCTAGCACAGATACGCAGTATTTT. This encodes CASADSSSTDTQYF. The chain employs TRBV6-1 and TRBJ2-3; weak D call: TRBD1 (6 bases). Trimming removed 8 bases at V and 0 bases at J, with 12 bases between. The CDR3 has 14 amino acids. Looked up from germline, CDR1 is MNHNS and CDR2 is SASEGT.

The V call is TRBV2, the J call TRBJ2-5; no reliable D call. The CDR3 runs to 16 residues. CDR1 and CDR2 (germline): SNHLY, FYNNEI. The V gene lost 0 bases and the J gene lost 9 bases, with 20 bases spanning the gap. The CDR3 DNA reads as TGTGCCAGCAGTGAAGCGCTAAGGGCGGCCACATGGGCCCAGTACTTC. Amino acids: CASSEALRAATWAQYF.

Here the CDR3 DNA reads TGTGCCAGCAGCGTTACGATAGGGGTACAGTATTTT. This codes for CASSVTIGVQYF. V usage is TRBV9 and J usage is TRBJ2-3, with D perhaps matching TRBD1 (5 bases). The CDR3 sequence is 12 residues long. Trimming removed 2 bases from V and 12 bases from J, with 13 bases in between. In germline, CDR1 is SGDLS, CDR2 YYNGEE. The full variable domain, with the rest looked up from reference TRBV9 and TRBJ2-3, is DSGVTQTPKHLITATGQRVTLRCSPRSGDLSVYWYQQSLDQGLQFLIQYYNGEERAKGNILERFSAQQFPDLHSELNLSSLELGDSALYFCASSVTIGVQYFGPGTRLTVL.

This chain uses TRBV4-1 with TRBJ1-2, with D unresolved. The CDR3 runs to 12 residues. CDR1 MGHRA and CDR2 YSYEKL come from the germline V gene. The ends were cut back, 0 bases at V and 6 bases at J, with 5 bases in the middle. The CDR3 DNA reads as TGCGCCAGCAGCCAAGATCCCCATGGCTACACCTTC. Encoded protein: CASSQDPHGYTF.